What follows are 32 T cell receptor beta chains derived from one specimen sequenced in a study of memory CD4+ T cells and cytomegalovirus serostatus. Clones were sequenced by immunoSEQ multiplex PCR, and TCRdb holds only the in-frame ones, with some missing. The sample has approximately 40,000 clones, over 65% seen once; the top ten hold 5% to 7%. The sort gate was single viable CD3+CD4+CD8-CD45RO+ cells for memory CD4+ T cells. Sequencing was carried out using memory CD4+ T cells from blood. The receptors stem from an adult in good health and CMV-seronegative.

The DNA of the CDR3 is TGTGCCAGCAGCATATCTGAGCGGTCCTCCTACGAGCAGTACTTC. Its translation: CASSISERSSYEQYF. The chain couples TRBV21-1 to TRBJ2-7; TRBD2, the D gene given by the table, was not confirmed from the DNA. TRBV21-1 is labeled a pseudogene. There are 15 residues in the CDR3.

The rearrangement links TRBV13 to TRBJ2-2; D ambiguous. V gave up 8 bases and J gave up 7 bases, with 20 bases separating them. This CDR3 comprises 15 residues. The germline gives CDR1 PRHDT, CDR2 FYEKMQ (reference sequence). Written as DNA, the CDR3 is TGTGCCAGCGTCCGAGGAGTAGCCTTCGGCGGGGAGCTGTTTTTT. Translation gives CASVRGVAFGGELFF.

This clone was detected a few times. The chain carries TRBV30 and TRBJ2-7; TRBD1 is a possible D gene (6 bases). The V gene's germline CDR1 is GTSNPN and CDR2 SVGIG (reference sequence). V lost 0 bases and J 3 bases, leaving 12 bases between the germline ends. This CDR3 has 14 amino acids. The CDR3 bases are TGTGCCTGGAGTGTGCGCAGGGGAAGCTACGAGCAGTACTTC. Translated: CAWSVRRGSYEQYF.

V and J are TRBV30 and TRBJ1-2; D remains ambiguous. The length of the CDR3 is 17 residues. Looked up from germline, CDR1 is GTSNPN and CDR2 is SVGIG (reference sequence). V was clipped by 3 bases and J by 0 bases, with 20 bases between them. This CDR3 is CAWSRGRRNIPNYGYTF. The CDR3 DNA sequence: TGTGCCTGGAGCCGAGGGAGGCGGAACATCCCTAACTATGGCTACACCTTC.

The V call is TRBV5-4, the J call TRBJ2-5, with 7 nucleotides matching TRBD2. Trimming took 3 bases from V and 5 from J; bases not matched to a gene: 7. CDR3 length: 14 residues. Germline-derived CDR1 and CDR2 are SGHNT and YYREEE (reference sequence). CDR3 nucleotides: TGTGCCAGCAGCTCTGCAGCGGGGCTGGAGACCCAGTACTTC. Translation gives CASSSAAGLETQYF.

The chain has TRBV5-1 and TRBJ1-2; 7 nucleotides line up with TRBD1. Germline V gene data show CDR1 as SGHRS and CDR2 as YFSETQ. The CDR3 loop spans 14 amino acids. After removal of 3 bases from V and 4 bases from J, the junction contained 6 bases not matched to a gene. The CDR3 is CASSSQGGSYGYTF. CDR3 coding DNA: TGCGCCAGCAGCTCTCAGGGGGGGAGCTATGGCTACACCTTC.

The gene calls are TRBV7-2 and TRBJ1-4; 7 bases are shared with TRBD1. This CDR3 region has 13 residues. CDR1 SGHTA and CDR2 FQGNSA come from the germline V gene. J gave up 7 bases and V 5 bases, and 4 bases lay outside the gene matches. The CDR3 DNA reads TGTGCCAGCAGCCAACGACAGGGTGAAAAACTGTTTTTT. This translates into CASSQRQGEKLFF.

CDR3 DNA sequence: TGTGCCAGCAGCCTGAGGACTAGCCCCACATACAATGAGCAGTTCTTC. Translating gives CASSLRTSPTYNEQFF. The chain carries TRBV7-9 and TRBJ2-1; 8 bases fit TRBD2. The germline V gene has CDR1 SEHNR and CDR2 FQNEAQ (reference sequence). The CDR3 spans 16 residues. V dropped 5 bases and J dropped 4; count of bases not matched to a gene: 10.

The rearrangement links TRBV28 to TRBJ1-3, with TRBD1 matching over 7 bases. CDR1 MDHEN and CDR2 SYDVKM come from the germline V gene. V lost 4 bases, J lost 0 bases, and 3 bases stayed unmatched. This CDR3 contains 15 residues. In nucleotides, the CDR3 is TGTGCCAGCAGTTCCGGGACAGCCTCTGGAAACACCATATATTTT. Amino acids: CASSSGTASGNTIYF.

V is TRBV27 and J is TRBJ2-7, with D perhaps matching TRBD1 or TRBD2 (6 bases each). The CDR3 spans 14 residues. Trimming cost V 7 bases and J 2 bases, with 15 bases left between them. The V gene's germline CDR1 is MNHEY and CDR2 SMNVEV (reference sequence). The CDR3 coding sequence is TGTGCCAGCATGAGGGGGGCCAGCCCCTACGAGCAGTACTTC. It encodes CASMRGASPYEQYF.

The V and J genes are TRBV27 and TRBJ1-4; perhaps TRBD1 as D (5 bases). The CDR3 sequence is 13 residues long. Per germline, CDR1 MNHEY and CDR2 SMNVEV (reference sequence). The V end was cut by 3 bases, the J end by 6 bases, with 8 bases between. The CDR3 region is CASSFSGYEKLFF. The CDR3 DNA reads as TGTGCCAGCAGTTTCTCAGGGTATGAAAAACTGTTTTTT. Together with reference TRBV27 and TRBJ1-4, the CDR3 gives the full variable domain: EAQVTQNPRYLITVTGKKLTVTCSQNMNHEYMSWYRQDPGLGLRQIYYSMNVEVTDKGDVPEGYKVSRKEKRNFPLILESPSPNQTSLYFCASSFSGYEKLFFGSGTQLSVL.

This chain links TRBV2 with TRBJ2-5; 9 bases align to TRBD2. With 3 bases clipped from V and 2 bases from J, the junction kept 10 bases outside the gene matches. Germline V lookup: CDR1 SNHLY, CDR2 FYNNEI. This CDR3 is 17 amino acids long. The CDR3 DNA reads TGTGCCAGCAGTGAGGGGATTGCGGGAGGGACACAAGAGACCCAGTACTTC. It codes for CASSEGIAGGTQETQYF.

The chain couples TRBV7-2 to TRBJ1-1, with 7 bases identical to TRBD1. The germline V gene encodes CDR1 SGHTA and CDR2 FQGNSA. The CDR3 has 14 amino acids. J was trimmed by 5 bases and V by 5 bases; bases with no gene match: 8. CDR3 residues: CASSPHRGGTEAFF. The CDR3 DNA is TGTGCCAGCAGCCCACACAGGGGAGGTACTGAAGCTTTCTTT.

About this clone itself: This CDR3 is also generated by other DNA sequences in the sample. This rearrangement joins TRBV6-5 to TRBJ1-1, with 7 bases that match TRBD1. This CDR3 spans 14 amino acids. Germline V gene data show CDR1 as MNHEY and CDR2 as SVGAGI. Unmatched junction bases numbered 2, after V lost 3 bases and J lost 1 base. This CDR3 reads CASSYRTGNTEAFF. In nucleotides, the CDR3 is TGTGCCAGCAGTTATCGGACAGGGAACACTGAAGCTTTCTTT.

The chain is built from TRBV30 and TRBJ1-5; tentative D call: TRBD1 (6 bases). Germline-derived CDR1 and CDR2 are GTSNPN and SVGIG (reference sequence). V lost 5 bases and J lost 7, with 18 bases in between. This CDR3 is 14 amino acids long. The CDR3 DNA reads TGTGCCTGGTCCTCCCTTGGGGGGGGCCAGCCCCAGCATTTT. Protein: CAWSSLGGGQPQHF.

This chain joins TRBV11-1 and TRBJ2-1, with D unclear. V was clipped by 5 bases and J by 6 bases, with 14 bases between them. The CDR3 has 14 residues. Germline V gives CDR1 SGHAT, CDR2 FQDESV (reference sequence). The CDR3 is CASSPSMTGNEQFF. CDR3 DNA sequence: TGTGCCAGCAGCCCCTCTATGACGGGCAATGAGCAGTTCTTC.

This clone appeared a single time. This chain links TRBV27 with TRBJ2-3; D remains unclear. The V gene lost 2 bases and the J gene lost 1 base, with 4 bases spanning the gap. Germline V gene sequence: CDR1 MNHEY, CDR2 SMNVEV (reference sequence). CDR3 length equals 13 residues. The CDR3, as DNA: TGTGCCAGCAGTTTACTCGGCACAGATACGCAGTATTTT. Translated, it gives CASSLLGTDTQYF.

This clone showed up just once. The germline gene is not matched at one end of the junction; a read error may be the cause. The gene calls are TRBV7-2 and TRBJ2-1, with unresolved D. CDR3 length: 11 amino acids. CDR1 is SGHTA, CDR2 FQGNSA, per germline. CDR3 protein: CASSAYDEQFF. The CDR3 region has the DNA TGTGCCAGCAGCGCCTACGATGAGCAGTTCTTC.

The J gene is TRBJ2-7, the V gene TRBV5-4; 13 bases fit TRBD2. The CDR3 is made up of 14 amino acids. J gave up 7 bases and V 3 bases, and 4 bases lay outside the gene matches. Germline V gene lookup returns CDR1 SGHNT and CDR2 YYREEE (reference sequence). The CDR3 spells CASSSPGLAGEQYF. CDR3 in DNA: TGTGCCAGCAGCTCGCCGGGACTAGCGGGAGAGCAGTACTTC. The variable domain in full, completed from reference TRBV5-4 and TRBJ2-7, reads ETGVTQSPTHLIKTRGQQVTLRCSSQSGHNTVSWYQQALGQGPQFIFQYYREEENGRGNFPPRFSGLQFPNYSSELNVNALELDDSALYLCASSSPGLAGEQYFGPGTRLTVT.

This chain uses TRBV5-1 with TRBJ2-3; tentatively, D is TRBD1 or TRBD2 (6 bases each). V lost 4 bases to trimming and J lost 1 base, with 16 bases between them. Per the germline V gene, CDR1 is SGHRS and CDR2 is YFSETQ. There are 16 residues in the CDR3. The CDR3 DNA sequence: TGCGCCAGCAGCCGAAACGGGGGACACCGCACAGATACGCAGTATTTT. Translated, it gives CASSRNGGHRTDTQYF.

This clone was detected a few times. The CDR3 loop reads CASRRGGTYEQYF. The CDR3 DNA reads TGTGCCAGCCGTAGGGGGGGAACCTACGAGCAGTACTTC. The chain carries TRBV25-1 and TRBJ2-7; possible D gene TRBD2, 7 bases. The V end lost 8 bases, the J end lost 2 bases, and 13 bases lay between the germline ends. This CDR3 is built from 13 residues. Germline V gene lookup returns CDR1 MGHDK and CDR2 SYGVNS.

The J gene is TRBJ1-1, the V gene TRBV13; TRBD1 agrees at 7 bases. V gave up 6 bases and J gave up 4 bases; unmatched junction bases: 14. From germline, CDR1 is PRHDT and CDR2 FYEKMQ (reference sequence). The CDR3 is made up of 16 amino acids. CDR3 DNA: TGTGCCAGCAGGGCAGGACAGGTCGTAGGAGGCACTGAAGCTTTCTTT. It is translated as CASRAGQVVGGTEAFF.

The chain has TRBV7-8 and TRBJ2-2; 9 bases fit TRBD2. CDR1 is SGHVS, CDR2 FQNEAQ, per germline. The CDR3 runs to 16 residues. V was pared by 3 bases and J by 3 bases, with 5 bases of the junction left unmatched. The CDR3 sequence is CASSLREGRYTGELFF. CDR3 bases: TGTGCCAGCAGCTTGCGGGAGGGCCGCTACACCGGGGAGCTGTTTTTT. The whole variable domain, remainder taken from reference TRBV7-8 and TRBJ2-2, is GAGVSQSPRYKVAKRGQDVALRCDPISGHVSLFWYQQALGQGPEFLTYFQNEAQLDKSGLPSDRFFAERPEGSVSTLKIQRTQQEDSAVYLCASSLREGRYTGELFFGEGSRLTVL.

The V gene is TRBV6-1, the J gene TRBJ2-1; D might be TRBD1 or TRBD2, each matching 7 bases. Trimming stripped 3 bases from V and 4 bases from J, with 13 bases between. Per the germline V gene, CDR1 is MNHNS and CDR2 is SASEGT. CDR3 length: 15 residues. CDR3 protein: CASSDGRGRYNEQFF. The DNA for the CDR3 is TGTGCCAGCAGTGATGGGAGGGGGCGGTACAATGAGCAGTTCTTC.

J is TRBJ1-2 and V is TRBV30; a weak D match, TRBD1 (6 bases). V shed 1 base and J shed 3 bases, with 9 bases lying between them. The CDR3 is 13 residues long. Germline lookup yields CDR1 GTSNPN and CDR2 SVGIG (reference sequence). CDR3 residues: CAWSEAGDYGYTF. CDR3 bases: TGTGCCTGGAGTGAGGCAGGGGACTATGGCTACACCTTC.

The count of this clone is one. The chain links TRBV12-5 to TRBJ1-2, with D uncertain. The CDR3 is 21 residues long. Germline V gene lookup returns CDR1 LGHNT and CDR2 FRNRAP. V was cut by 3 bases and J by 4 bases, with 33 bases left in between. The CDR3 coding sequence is TGTGCTAGTGGTTTTCCCGCCTTCAGGCAGGATTTCACCCCGAAGGTCTATGGCTACACCTTC. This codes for CASGFPAFRQDFTPKVYGYTF.

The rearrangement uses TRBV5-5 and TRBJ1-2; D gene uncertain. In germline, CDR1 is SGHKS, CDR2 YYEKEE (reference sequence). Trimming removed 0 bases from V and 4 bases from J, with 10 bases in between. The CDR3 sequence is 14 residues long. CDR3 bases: TGTGCCAGCAGCTTGGGATGGCCCCCCTATGGCTACACCTTC. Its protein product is CASSLGWPPYGYTF.

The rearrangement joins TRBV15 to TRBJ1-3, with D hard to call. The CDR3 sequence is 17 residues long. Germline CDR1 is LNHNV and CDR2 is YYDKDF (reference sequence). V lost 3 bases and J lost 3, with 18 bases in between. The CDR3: CATSSDVSNWGGNTIYF. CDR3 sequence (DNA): TGTGCCACCAGCAGTGACGTGTCTAATTGGGGTGGAAACACCATATATTTT.

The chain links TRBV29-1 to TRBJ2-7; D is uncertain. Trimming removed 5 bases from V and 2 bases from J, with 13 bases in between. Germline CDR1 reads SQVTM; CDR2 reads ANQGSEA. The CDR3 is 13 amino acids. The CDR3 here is CSVSRAPTYEQYF. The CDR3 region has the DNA TGCAGCGTTTCTCGGGCTCCCACCTACGAGCAGTACTTC.

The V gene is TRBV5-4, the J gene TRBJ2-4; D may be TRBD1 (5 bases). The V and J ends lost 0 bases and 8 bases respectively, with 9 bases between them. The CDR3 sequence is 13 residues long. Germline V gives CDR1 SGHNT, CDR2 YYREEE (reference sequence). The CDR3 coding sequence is TGTGCCAGCAGCTTGGGGAGCAGGGACATTCAGTACTTC. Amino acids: CASSLGSRDIQYF.

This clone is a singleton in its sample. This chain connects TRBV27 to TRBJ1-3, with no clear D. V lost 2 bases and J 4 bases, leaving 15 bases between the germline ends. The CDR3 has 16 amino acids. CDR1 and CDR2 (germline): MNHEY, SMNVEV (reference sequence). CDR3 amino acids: CASSLRPGIGGNTIYF. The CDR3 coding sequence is TGTGCCAGCAGTTTAAGGCCGGGCATAGGGGGAAACACCATATATTTT.

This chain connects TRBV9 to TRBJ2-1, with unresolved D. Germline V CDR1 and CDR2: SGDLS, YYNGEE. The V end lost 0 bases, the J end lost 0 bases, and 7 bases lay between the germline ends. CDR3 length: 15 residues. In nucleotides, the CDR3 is TGTGCCAGCAGCGTAGAGAGAAGCTCCTACAATGAGCAGTTCTTC. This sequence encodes CASSVERSSYNEQFF.